This is a list of T cell receptor beta chains from one sample in a study of vaccination and CD4 T cells after COVID-19. Each CDR3 protein gets one entry after TCRdb re-called the PCR reads with MiXCR. The sample has around 7,500 distinct CDR3 sequences; about 31% are singletons. For these TCRs, the target antigens are not known. The source material was CD4+ T cells from blood, cultured in vitro. Receptors were obtained from a human donor in good health. Each CDR3 is given without its conserved first and last residue. D genes are given only for firm matches.

D: .; V: TRBV29-1; CDR3: SASRVGYQETQY
D: TRBD1; V: TRBV4-1; CDR3: ASSRTGAGTEAF
D: TRBD2; V: TRBV7-9; CDR3: ASSFESSGRSEQF
D: .; V: TRBV6-1; CDR3: ASRPVLSSYEQY
D: .; V: TRBV20-1; CDR3: SALAGETDTQY
D: TRBD2; V: TRBV20-1; CDR3: SAPPGTSGYNEQF
D: .; V: TRBV6-2/TRBV6-3; CDR3: ASAYRVPFYEQY
D: TRBD1; V: TRBV28; CDR3: ASSYTGTGFYEQY
D: TRBD1; V: TRBV28; CDR3: TSSLGGAGETQY
D: .; V: TRBV10-3; CDR3: AIRFSEVYNEQF
D: TRBD1; V: TRBV7-6; CDR3: ASSASPWQGQGAGELF
D: .; V: TRBV4-2; CDR3: ASSPIGGELF
D: .; V: TRBV11-2; CDR3: ASSQVRDSSYEQY
D: .; V: TRBV9; CDR3: ASSPREDTQY
D: .; V: TRBV6-2/TRBV6-3; CDR3: ATREVTEAF
D: .; V: TRBV20-1; CDR3: SARGRAGTDTQY
D: TRBD2; V: TRBV7-8; CDR3: ASSSSRGRGRETQY
D: .; V: TRBV7-8; CDR3: ASTRGGLETQY
D: .; V: TRBV7-3; CDR3: ASSLTREPGNEQF
D: .; V: TRBV6-5; CDR3: ASSYKGGPETQY
D: .; V: TRBV10-3; CDR3: AISEGLGNEQF
D: .; V: TRBV7-8; CDR3: ASSFGRIGETQY
D: TRBD1; V: TRBV6-1; CDR3: ASGQIRTGGFYGYT
D: .; V: TRBV7-7; CDR3: ASSSGGETQY
D: .; V: TRBV6-1; CDR3: ASSRKDSGGYT
D: TRBD1; V: TRBV11-3; CDR3: ASSPRGSTEAF
D: TRBD2; V: TRBV20-1; CDR3: VGLAQETQY
D: TRBD1; V: TRBV29-1; CDR3: SVPGQDGGYT
D: TRBD1; V: TRBV28; CDR3: ASSPGTGMPETQY
D: TRBD1; V: TRBV19; CDR3: ASSKGQGHGYT
D: .; V: TRBV9; CDR3: ASSPPQGSEQY
D: TRBD1; V: TRBV11-2; CDR3: ASSLGQGLEGYT
D: .; V: TRBV27; CDR3: ASGGASQH
D: TRBD1; V: TRBV15; CDR3: ATSAGGDYGYT
D: .; V: TRBV12-3/TRBV12-4; CDR3: ASSLVSIPS
D: .; V: TRBV6-2/TRBV6-3; CDR3: ASSYRENNEQF
D: TRBD1; V: TRBV28; CDR3: ASSLPTGENSPLH
D: TRBD1; V: TRBV20-1; CDR3: RASRGTGGRTGELF
D: TRBD1; V: TRBV6-1; CDR3: ASRSDRARGYT
D: .; V: TRBV2; CDR3: ATQGNSNQPQH
D: .; V: TRBV7-2; CDR3: ASSLSSGGYEQY
D: .; V: TRBV28; CDR3: ASSLWGSGVYT
D: TRBD1; V: TRBV7-2; CDR3: ASSYRDRDNTQY
D: .; V: TRBV5-4; CDR3: ASSFNVVSRETQY
D: .; V: TRBV19; CDR3: ASIEKGHGNQPQH
D: TRBD2; V: TRBV27; CDR3: ASSPRGSGRTPTGELF
D: .; V: TRBV7-6; CDR3: ASSLVGTQQETQY
D: .; V: TRBV7-9; CDR3: ASSLNRAENTEAF
D: .; V: TRBV7-2; CDR3: ASQAGIYNEQF
D: .; V: TRBV20-1; CDR3: SARVGSGDTSVVQY
D: .; V: TRBV28; CDR3: ASSLSVIGGYT
D: .; V: TRBV19; CDR3: ASEPGGNQPQH